A selection of T cell receptor beta chains follows, all from one sample in a study of CD8+CD57+ T cells in acquired aplastic anemia. Each CDR3 protein gets one entry after TCRdb re-called the reads with MiXCR. This sample has around 200,000 distinct CDR3 sequences, with almost 50% found just once. The sequencing sample was made of sorted CD4+, CD8+, or CD8+CD57+ T cells (not recorded which) from PBMCs. All receptors derive from a human donor with aplastic anemia. CDR3s include the opening cysteine and the closing phenylalanine or tryptophan. Each record gives: D gene, J gene, clone size, V gene, CDR3 DNA, CDR3 protein. A D gene is named only where the DNA matches it firmly. Size is omitted from some rows. Given values are once, few, many or a class for expanded clones.

D gene: .; J gene: TRBJ2-3; clone size: few; V gene: TRBV24-1; CDR3 DNA: TGTGCCACCAGTCCGCAGGGGAACGCAGATACGCAGTATTTT; CDR3 protein: CATSPQGNADTQYF
D gene: .; J gene: TRBJ2-7; clone size: many; V gene: TRBV2; CDR3 DNA: TGTGCCAGCACAGGACAGACCTACGAGCAGTACTTC; CDR3 protein: CASTGQTYEQYF
D gene: TRBD2; J gene: TRBJ2-2; clone size: .; V gene: TRBV12-3/TRBV12-4; CDR3 DNA: TGTGCCAGCAGGGGGGGGGTGGGGACCGGGGAGCTGTTTTTT; CDR3 protein: CASRGGVGTGELFF
D gene: TRBD2; J gene: TRBJ2-2; clone size: .; V gene: TRBV3-1; CDR3 DNA: TGTGCCAGCAGCCAATACCTAGCGGGGAAAACCGGGGAGCTGTTTTTT; CDR3 protein: CASSQYLAGKTGELFF
D gene: .; J gene: TRBJ1-4; clone size: once; V gene: TRBV20-1; CDR3 DNA: TGCAGTGCTAGAGATCAGGCGAGTGGAGGGGAAAAACTGTTTTTT; CDR3 protein: CSARDQASGGEKLFF
D gene: .; J gene: TRBJ1-2; clone size: .; V gene: TRBV19; CDR3 DNA: TGTGCCAGTAGTATCTCTCTTGCCTCTAACTATGGCTACACCTTC; CDR3 protein: CASSISLASNYGYTF
D gene: TRBD1; J gene: TRBJ1-2; clone size: few; V gene: TRBV5-1; CDR3 DNA: TGCGCCAGCAGTCAACAGGGGTTTGGCTACACCTTC; CDR3 protein: CASSQQGFGYTF
D gene: TRBD1; J gene: TRBJ2-1; clone size: .; V gene: TRBV20-1; CDR3 DNA: TGCAGTGCTAGAGTGTCCGGGACAGGTTTCAATGAGCAGTTCTTC; CDR3 protein: CSARVSGTGFNEQFF
D gene: .; J gene: TRBJ1-1; clone size: .; V gene: TRBV20-1; CDR3 DNA: TGCAGTGCTGACGGGCAGGGGAACACTGAAGCTTTCTTT; CDR3 protein: CSADGQGNTEAFF
D gene: .; J gene: TRBJ2-3; clone size: .; V gene: TRBV11-2; CDR3 DNA: TGTGCCAGCAGGGAGGGGGCAGATACGCAGTATTTT; CDR3 protein: CASREGADTQYF
D gene: .; J gene: TRBJ2-2; clone size: .; V gene: TRBV5-8; CDR3 DNA: TGTGCCAGCAGCTCGGCAGATGCGGGACAGACCACCGGGGAGCTGTTTTTT; CDR3 protein: CASSSADAGQTTGELFF
D gene: TRBD1; J gene: TRBJ2-2; clone size: .; V gene: TRBV15; CDR3 DNA: TGTGCCACCAGCGAAGGGACAGGGGACACCGGGGAGCTGTTTTTT; CDR3 protein: CATSEGTGDTGELFF
D gene: .; J gene: TRBJ2-1; clone size: .; V gene: TRBV14; CDR3 DNA: TGTGCCAGCAGTGAAGACGGGGTTAGTTACAATGAGCAGTTCTTC; CDR3 protein: CASSEDGVSYNEQFF
D gene: .; J gene: TRBJ1-1; clone size: .; V gene: TRBV20-1; CDR3 DNA: TGCAGTGCTAGGAATCAGCTTGCTGAAGCTTTCTTT; CDR3 protein: CSARNQLAEAFF
D gene: .; J gene: TRBJ2-7; clone size: many; V gene: TRBV12-3/TRBV12-4; CDR3 DNA: TGTGCCAGCAGGAGGCAAGGTTACAGCGGCGAGCAGTACTTC; CDR3 protein: CASRRQGYSGEQYF
D gene: .; J gene: TRBJ2-2; clone size: .; V gene: TRBV7-6; CDR3 DNA: TGTGCCAGCAGTCAAGCATTCACCGGGGAGCTGTTTTTT; CDR3 protein: CASSQAFTGELFF
D gene: TRBD1; J gene: TRBJ2-7; clone size: many; V gene: TRBV5-5; CDR3 DNA: TGTGCCAGCAGCTTGGGGCAGGGGGCCACCTACGAGCAGTACTTC; CDR3 protein: CASSLGQGATYEQYF
D gene: TRBD1; J gene: TRBJ2-6; clone size: many; V gene: TRBV12-3/TRBV12-4; CDR3 DNA: TGTGCCAGCAGGTCGGGACAGGGGGCGAGTTTCTCTGGGGCCAACGTCCTGACTTTC; CDR3 protein: CASRSGQGASFSGANVLTF
D gene: .; J gene: TRBJ2-5; clone size: many; V gene: TRBV30; CDR3 DNA: TGTGCCTGGAGTGTCTTCAGCCCAGAGACCCAGTACTTC; CDR3 protein: CAWSVFSPETQYF
D gene: .; J gene: TRBJ2-7; clone size: once; V gene: TRBV7-9; CDR3 DNA: TGTGCCAGCAGCTTTTACAATTCCTACGAGCAGTACTTC; CDR3 protein: CASSFYNSYEQYF
D gene: TRBD2; J gene: TRBJ2-5; clone size: many; V gene: TRBV6-1; CDR3 DNA: TGTGCCAGCAGTGAATGGCTAGCGGGGGCCCACCTGTACTTC; CDR3 protein: CASSEWLAGAHLYF
D gene: TRBD2; J gene: TRBJ2-3; clone size: .; V gene: TRBV11-2; CDR3 DNA: TGTGCCAGCAGCTTCGGGGGGGCTCGTACAGATACGCAGTATTTT; CDR3 protein: CASSFGGARTDTQYF
D gene: TRBD1; J gene: TRBJ1-1; clone size: .; V gene: TRBV6-2/TRBV6-3; CDR3 DNA: TGTGCCAGCAGGACACAGGGGGGTTCTGAAGCTTTCTTT; CDR3 protein: CASRTQGGSEAFF
D gene: .; J gene: TRBJ1-4; clone size: many; V gene: TRBV28; CDR3 DNA: TGTGCCAGCAGTTTATTCGGTGAAAAACTGTTTTTT; CDR3 protein: CASSLFGEKLFF
D gene: .; J gene: TRBJ1-6; clone size: many; V gene: TRBV7-9; CDR3 DNA: TGTGCCAGCAGCACCCGGACGGATAATTCACCCCTCCACTTT; CDR3 protein: CASSTRTDNSPLHF
D gene: TRBD1; J gene: TRBJ1-5; clone size: many; V gene: TRBV4-1; CDR3 DNA: TGCGCCAGCAGCCAAGATCGACAGGGGCTGGGTCAGCCCCAGCATTTT; CDR3 protein: CASSQDRQGLGQPQHF
D gene: TRBD2; J gene: TRBJ2-1; clone size: .; V gene: TRBV9; CDR3 DNA: TGTGCCAGCAGGGGGACTACCTACAATGAGCAGTTCTTC; CDR3 protein: CASRGTTYNEQFF
D gene: TRBD1; J gene: TRBJ1-1; clone size: .; V gene: TRBV14; CDR3 DNA: TGTGCCGGCAGCCTGACAGGGGGCTCAGCTGAAGCTTTCTTT; CDR3 protein: CAGSLTGGSAEAFF
D gene: .; J gene: TRBJ2-4; clone size: .; V gene: TRBV6-6; CDR3 DNA: TGTGCCAGCAGGATAACCCGTGGGTCTGCGGCCAAAAACATTCAGTACTTC; CDR3 protein: CASRITRGSAAKNIQYF
D gene: TRBD2; J gene: TRBJ2-1; clone size: .; V gene: TRBV25-1; CDR3 DNA: TGTGCCATAGGGACTAGCGGGGACGATGAGCAGTTCTTC; CDR3 protein: CAIGTSGDDEQFF
D gene: .; J gene: TRBJ2-3; clone size: few; V gene: TRBV7-2; CDR3 DNA: TGTGCCAGCAGCTCCGGACAGAGCCCCACAGATACGCAGTATTTT; CDR3 protein: CASSSGQSPTDTQYF
D gene: .; J gene: TRBJ2-5; clone size: .; V gene: TRBV20-1; CDR3 DNA: TGCAGTGCTAGTTTGGGGTCGAAGACCCAGTACTTC; CDR3 protein: CSASLGSKTQYF
D gene: TRBD2; J gene: TRBJ2-3; clone size: many; V gene: TRBV5-1; CDR3 DNA: TGCGCCAGCAGCTTGGGGGGACTAGCGGACACAGATACGCAGTATTTT; CDR3 protein: CASSLGGLADTDTQYF
D gene: TRBD2; J gene: TRBJ2-3; clone size: .; V gene: TRBV2; CDR3 DNA: TGTGCCAGCAGTGGGGGACTAGCGGGGGGGCAGCGCCACATAGATACGCAGTATTTT; CDR3 protein: CASSGGLAGGQRHIDTQYF
D gene: TRBD1; J gene: TRBJ1-2; clone size: .; V gene: TRBV30; CDR3 DNA: TGTGCCTGGAGTCGGATAGGGGGCAACTATGGCTACACCTTC; CDR3 protein: CAWSRIGGNYGYTF
D gene: .; J gene: TRBJ2-5; clone size: .; V gene: TRBV2; CDR3 DNA: TGTGCCAGCAGTGTAAAAGAGACCCAGTACTTC; CDR3 protein: CASSVKETQYF
D gene: TRBD1; J gene: TRBJ1-1; clone size: .; V gene: TRBV30; CDR3 DNA: TGTGCCCTAGGGGGCAGGGGGCAGGCGAACACTGAAGCTTTCTTT; CDR3 protein: CALGGRGQANTEAFF
D gene: .; J gene: TRBJ1-2; clone size: .; V gene: TRBV12-3/TRBV12-4; CDR3 DNA: TGTGCCAGCAGTTTAGTACCCCCCTATGGCTACACCTTC; CDR3 protein: CASSLVPPYGYTF
D gene: .; J gene: TRBJ1-5; clone size: many; V gene: TRBV15; CDR3 DNA: TGTGCCACCAGCAGACGTTCCGGGACACTCAATCAGCCCCAGCATTTT; CDR3 protein: CATSRRSGTLNQPQHF
D gene: .; J gene: TRBJ2-1; clone size: .; V gene: TRBV7-9; CDR3 DNA: TGTGCCAGCAGCCTCGATCGGAATGAGCAGTTCTTC; CDR3 protein: CASSLDRNEQFF
D gene: TRBD1; J gene: TRBJ1-1; clone size: few; V gene: TRBV18; CDR3 DNA: TGTGCCACCTCCGGGACAGTTGAACAAACTGAAGCTTTCTTT; CDR3 protein: CATSGTVEQTEAFF
D gene: .; J gene: TRBJ1-1; clone size: once; V gene: TRBV29-1; CDR3 DNA: TGCAGCTTGGGTTCCAGGGGTCCGACAGGCACTGAAGCTTTCTTT; CDR3 protein: CSLGSRGPTGTEAFF
D gene: TRBD2; J gene: TRBJ2-3; clone size: .; V gene: TRBV11-1; CDR3 DNA: TGTGCCAGCAGCTTAGGTAGGACTAGCGGGGGAACAGATACGCAGTATTTT; CDR3 protein: CASSLGRTSGGTDTQYF
D gene: TRBD2; J gene: TRBJ2-7; clone size: many; V gene: TRBV5-6; CDR3 DNA: TGTGCCAGCAGCTCCTCCGGGACTAGCGGGGGGGACGAGCAGTACTTC; CDR3 protein: CASSSSGTSGGDEQYF
D gene: .; J gene: TRBJ1-6; clone size: .; V gene: TRBV9; CDR3 DNA: TGTGCCAGCGGTGAGGGAGGATCACCCCTCCACTTT; CDR3 protein: CASGEGGSPLHF
D gene: TRBD1; J gene: TRBJ1-2; clone size: many; V gene: TRBV20-1; CDR3 DNA: TGCAGCCAATCAAAGGAAGCAGGGGGTTGGGGCTACACCTTC; CDR3 protein: CSQSKEAGGWGYTF
D gene: .; J gene: TRBJ1-2; clone size: many; V gene: TRBV2; CDR3 DNA: TGTGCCAGCAGTACCGACTACTCCTATGGCTACACCTTC; CDR3 protein: CASSTDYSYGYTF
D gene: .; J gene: TRBJ2-1; clone size: .; V gene: TRBV2; CDR3 DNA: TGTGCCAGCAGTGGGACCACTAGTTTCAATGAGCAGTTCTTC; CDR3 protein: CASSGTTSFNEQFF
D gene: .; J gene: TRBJ1-2; clone size: few; V gene: TRBV9; CDR3 DNA: TGTGCCAGCAGCGTCGCGTCCCTACCCAACTATGGCTACACCTTC; CDR3 protein: CASSVASLPNYGYTF
D gene: .; J gene: TRBJ1-2; clone size: .; V gene: TRBV10-3; CDR3 DNA: TGTGCCATCAGTGTTGGGACAAGGGATGGCTACACCTTC; CDR3 protein: CAISVGTRDGYTF
D gene: TRBD2; J gene: TRBJ2-2; clone size: many; V gene: TRBV5-1; CDR3 DNA: TGCGCCAGCACCGCCTTCCTAGCGGGGGGGACCGGGGAGCTGTTTTTT; CDR3 protein: CASTAFLAGGTGELFF
D gene: .; J gene: TRBJ2-5; clone size: .; V gene: TRBV11-2; CDR3 DNA: TGTGCCAGCAGCTTTAGTAATCAAGAGACCCAGTACTTC; CDR3 protein: CASSFSNQETQYF
D gene: .; J gene: TRBJ1-2; clone size: few; V gene: TRBV2; CDR3 DNA: TGTGCCAGCAGCCCTGGACAGTCCTATGGCTACACCTTC; CDR3 protein: CASSPGQSYGYTF
D gene: TRBD1; J gene: TRBJ1-1; clone size: many; V gene: TRBV6-5; CDR3 DNA: TGTGCCAGCAGTTACGAGTACAGGGGGCAAACTGAAGCTTTCTTT; CDR3 protein: CASSYEYRGQTEAFF
D gene: TRBD1; J gene: TRBJ1-1; clone size: .; V gene: TRBV10-3; CDR3 DNA: TGTGCCATCAACACAGGGGGCGCGGGTGAAGCTTTCTTT; CDR3 protein: CAINTGGAGEAFF
D gene: .; J gene: TRBJ2-5; clone size: .; V gene: TRBV7-3; CDR3 DNA: TGTGCCAGCAGCTTAAGGGGGGGGCACCAAGAGACCCAGTACTTC; CDR3 protein: CASSLRGGHQETQYF